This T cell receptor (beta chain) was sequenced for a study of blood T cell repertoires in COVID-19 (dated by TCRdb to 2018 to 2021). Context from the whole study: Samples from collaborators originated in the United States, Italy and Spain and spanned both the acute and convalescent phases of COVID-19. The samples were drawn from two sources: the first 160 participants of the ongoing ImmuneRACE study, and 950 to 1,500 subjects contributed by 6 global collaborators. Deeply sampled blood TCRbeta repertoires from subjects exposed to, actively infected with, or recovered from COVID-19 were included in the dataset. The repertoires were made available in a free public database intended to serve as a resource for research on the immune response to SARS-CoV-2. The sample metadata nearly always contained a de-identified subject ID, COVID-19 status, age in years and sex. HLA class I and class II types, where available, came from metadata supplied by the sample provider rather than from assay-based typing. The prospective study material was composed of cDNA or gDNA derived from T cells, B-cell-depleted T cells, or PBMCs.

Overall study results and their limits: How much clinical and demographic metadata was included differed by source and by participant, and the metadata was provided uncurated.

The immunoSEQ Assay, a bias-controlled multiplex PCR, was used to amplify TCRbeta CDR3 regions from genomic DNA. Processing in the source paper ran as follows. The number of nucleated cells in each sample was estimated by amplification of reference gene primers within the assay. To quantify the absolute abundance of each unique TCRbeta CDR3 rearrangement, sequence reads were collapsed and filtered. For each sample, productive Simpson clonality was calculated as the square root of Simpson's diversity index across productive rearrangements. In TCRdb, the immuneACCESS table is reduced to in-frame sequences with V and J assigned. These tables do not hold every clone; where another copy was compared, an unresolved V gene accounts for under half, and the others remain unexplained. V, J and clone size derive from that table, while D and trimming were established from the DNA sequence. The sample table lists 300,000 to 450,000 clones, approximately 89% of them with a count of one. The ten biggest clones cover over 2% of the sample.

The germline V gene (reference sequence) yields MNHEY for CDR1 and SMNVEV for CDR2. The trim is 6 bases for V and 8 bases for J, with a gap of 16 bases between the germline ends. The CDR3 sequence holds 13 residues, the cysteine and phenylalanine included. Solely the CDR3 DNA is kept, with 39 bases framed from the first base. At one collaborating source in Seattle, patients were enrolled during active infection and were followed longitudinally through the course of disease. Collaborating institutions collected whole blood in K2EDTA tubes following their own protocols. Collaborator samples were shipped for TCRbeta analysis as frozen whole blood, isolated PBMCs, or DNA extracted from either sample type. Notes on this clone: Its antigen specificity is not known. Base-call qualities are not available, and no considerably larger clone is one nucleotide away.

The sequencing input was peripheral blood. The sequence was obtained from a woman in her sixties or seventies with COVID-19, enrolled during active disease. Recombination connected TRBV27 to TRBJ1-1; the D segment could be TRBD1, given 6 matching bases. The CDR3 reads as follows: CASSLRAGAEAFF. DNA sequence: TGTGCCAGCAGCCTGAGGGCAGGGGCGGAAGCTTTCTTT.